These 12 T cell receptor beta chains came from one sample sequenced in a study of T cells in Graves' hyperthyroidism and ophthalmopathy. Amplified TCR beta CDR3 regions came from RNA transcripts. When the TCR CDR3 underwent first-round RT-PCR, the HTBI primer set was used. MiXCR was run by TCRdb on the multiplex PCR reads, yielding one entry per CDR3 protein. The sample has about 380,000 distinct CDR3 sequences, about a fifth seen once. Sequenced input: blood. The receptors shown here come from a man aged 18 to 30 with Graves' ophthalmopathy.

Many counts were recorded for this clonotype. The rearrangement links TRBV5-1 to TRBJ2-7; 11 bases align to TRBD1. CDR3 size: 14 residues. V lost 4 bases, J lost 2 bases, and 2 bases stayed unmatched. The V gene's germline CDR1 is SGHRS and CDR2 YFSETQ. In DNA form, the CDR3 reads TGCGCCAGCAGCACGGGACAGGGGGCCTACGAGCAGTACTTC. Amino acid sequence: CASSTGQGAYEQYF.

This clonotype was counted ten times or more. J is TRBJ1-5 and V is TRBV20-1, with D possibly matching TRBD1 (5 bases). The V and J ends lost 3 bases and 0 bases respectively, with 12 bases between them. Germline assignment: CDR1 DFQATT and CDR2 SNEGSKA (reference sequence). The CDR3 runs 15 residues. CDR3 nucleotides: TGCAGTGCTAGGTACCGGGGCTATAGCAATCAGCCCCAGCATTTT. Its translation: CSARYRGYSNQPQHF.

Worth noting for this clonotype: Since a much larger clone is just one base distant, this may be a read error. The CDR3 DNA reads as TGTGCCAGCGAGGCGGGAAGCACTGAAGCTTTCTTT. Protein: CASEAGSTEAFF. The chain uses TRBV6-1 and TRBJ1-1; D unresolved. CDR3 size: 12 residues. Trimming pared 8 bases from V and 4 bases from J, leaving 11 bases between. Germline lookup yields CDR1 MNHNS and CDR2 SASEGT.

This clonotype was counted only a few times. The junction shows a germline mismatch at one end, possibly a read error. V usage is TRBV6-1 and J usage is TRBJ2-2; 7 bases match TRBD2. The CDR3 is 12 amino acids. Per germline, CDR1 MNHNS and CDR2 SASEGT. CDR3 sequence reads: CASSTTAGTPHF. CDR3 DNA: TGTGCCAGCAGTACAACAGCGGGGACGCCGCATTTT.

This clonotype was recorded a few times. CDR3 residues: CASGQLYGYTF. In DNA form, the CDR3 reads TGTGCCAGCGGACAGCTCTATGGCTACACCTTC. The genes are TRBV5-8 and TRBJ1-2; tentatively, D is TRBD1 (6 bases). Germline V CDR1 and CDR2: SGHTS, YDEGEE. The CDR3 length is 11 residues. Trimming took 7 bases from V and 4 from J, leaving 8 bases between them.

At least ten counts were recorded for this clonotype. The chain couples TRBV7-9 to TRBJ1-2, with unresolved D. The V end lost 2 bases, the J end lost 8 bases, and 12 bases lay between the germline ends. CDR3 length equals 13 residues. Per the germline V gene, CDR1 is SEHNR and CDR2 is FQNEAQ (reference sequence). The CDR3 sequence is CASSLRTPDGYTF. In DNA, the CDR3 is TGTGCCAGCAGCTTACGGACGCCCGACGGCTACACCTTC.

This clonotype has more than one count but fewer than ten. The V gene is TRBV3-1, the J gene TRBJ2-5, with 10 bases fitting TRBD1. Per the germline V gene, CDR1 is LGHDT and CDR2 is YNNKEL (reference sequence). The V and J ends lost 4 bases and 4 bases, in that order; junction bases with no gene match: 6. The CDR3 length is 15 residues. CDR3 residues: CASSPDWTGGETQYF. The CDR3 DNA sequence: TGTGCCAGCAGCCCAGATTGGACAGGGGGAGAGACCCAGTACTTC.

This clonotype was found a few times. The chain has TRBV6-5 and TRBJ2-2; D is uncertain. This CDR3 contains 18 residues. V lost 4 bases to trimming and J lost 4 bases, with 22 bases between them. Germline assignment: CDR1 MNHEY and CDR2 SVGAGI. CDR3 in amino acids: CASSSLSFLGLGTGELFF. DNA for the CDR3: TGTGCCAGCAGTTCCCTGAGCTTCTTAGGGCTGGGCACCGGGGAGCTGTTTTTT.

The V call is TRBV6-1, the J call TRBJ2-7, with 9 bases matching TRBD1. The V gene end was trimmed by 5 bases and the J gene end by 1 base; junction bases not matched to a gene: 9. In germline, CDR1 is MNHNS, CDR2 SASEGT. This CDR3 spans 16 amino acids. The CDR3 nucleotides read TGTGCCAGCAGTTCGGCCGCCGGGACAGGGTCCTACGAGCAGTACTTC. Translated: CASSSAAGTGSYEQYF.

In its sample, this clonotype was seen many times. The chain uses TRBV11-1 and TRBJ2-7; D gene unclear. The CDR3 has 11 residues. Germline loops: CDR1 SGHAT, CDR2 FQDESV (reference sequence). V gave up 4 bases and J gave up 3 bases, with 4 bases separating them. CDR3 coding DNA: TGTGCCAGCAGCTCCGACTACGAGCAGTACTTC. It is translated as CASSSDYEQYF. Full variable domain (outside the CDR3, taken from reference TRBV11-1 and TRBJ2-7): EAEVAQSPRYKITEKSQAVAFWCDPISGHATLYWYRQILGQGPELLVQFQDESVVDDSQLPKDRFSAERLKGVDSTLKIQPAELGDSAMYLCASSSDYEQYFGPGTRLTVT.

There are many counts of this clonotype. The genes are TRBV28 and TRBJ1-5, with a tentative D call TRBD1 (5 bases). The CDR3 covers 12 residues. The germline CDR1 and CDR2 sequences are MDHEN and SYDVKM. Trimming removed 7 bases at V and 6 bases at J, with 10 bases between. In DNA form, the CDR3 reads TGTGCCAGCATCCAGGGTGGTCAGCCCCAGCATTTT. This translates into CASIQGGQPQHF. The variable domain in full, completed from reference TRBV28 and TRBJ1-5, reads DVKVTQSSRYLVKRTGEKVFLECVQDMDHENMFWYRQDPGLGLRLIYFSYDVKMKEKGDIPEGYSVSREKKERFSLILESASTNQTSMYLCASIQGGQPQHFGDGTRLSIL.

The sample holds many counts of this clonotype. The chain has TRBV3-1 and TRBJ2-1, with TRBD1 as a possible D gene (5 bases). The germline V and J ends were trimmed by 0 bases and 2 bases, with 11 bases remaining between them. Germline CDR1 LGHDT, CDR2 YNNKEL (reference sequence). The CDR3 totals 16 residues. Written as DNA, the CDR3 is TGTGCCAGCAGCCAAGATTTGGACACCCCCTACAATGAGCAGTTCTTC. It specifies CASSQDLDTPYNEQFF.